This is a list of T cell receptor beta chains from one sample in a study of blood T cell repertoires in COVID-19. Measured with immunoSEQ multiplex PCR; TCRdb has only the in-frame clones, and not every one. The sample consists of roughly 170,000 clones, 65% to 85% of them appearing once. Material for sequencing was PBMCs or T cells enriched from blood (not recorded which). The receptors stem from a woman between 40 and 50 years old with acute COVID-19. CDR3s include the opening cysteine and the closing phenylalanine or tryptophan. The D gene is left open where the match is weak. Clone size appears in some rows only: once, few, many, or a class for an expanded clone.

TRBV3-1/TRBV3-2	NA	NA	TRBJ2-7	15	CASSHRERAYYEQYF
TRBV19	NA	NA	TRBJ1-1	12	CASSKQGTEAFF
TRBV11-2	NA	NA	TRBJ1-2	13	CASSRDLRYGYTF
TRBV4-1	NA	NA	TRBJ2-1	15	CASSSPSQAYNEQFF
TRBV19	NA	NA	TRBJ2-7	13	CASSMTYRDEQYF
TRBV27	once	NA	TRBJ1-5	15	CASSLMGAGNQPQHF
TRBV5-1	once	TRBD1	TRBJ2-2	17	CASSSTGQGLNTGELFF
TRBV15	NA	TRBD1	TRBJ1-5	16	CATSRDGTGGNQPQHF
TRBV9	NA	TRBD1	TRBJ1-2	15	CASSPAGTGYYGYTF
TRBV7-2	NA	NA	TRBJ1-2	14	CASSLNLGGYGYTF
TRBV7-9	NA	TRBD1	TRBJ2-5	17	CASSLIYEDRGQETQYF
TRBV7-7	NA	NA	TRBJ2-3	13	CASSLDSRDTQYF
TRBV19	NA	NA	TRBJ1-2	17	CASRGGLTDQMLYGYTF
TRBV7-9	once	NA	TRBJ1-1	14	CASAGESMNTEAFF
TRBV6-4	few	NA	TRBJ2-6	15	CASSPGDSGANVLTF
TRBV29-1	NA	NA	TRBJ2-1	14	CSVVLPNSYNEQFF
TRBV6-5	NA	NA	TRBJ1-1	13	CASTLNGVTEAFF
TRBV19	once	NA	TRBJ1-5	16	CASTAGAGVGNQPQHF
TRBV2	NA	NA	TRBJ2-3	14	CASSERLPGDTQYF
TRBV6-4	once	NA	TRBJ2-1	17	CASSENMDSPLVDEQFF
TRBV5-1	NA	NA	TRBJ1-1	15	CASSLTSVQGTEAFF
TRBV11-2	NA	TRBD1	TRBJ2-1	16	CASSLLGTGGINEQFF
TRBV19	few	TRBD1	TRBJ1-5	16	CASSIGTGGFNQPQHF
TRBV5-4	NA	NA	TRBJ2-5	17	CASSSKTRGRVEETQYF
TRBV14	NA	NA	TRBJ2-5	15	CASSPQMAGRGTQYF
TRBV4-1	NA	TRBD1	TRBJ2-7	17	CASSQAFPGQGLYEQYF
TRBV6-7	NA	TRBD2	TRBJ2-3	19	CASSSPGLAGGGSTDTQYF
TRBV7-8	NA	NA	TRBJ2-1	14	CASSLDSGGIEQFF
TRBV2	NA	NA	TRBJ1-4	14	CASRSGRLLVKLFF
TRBV5-1	NA	TRBD2	TRBJ2-7	15	CASSRTSGSSYEQYF
TRBV5-4	NA	NA	TRBJ2-7	15	CASSSGLTPRDEQYF
TRBV19	NA	NA	TRBJ1-2	14	CASSGGWEGYGYTF
TRBV19	NA	TRBD2	TRBJ2-7	16	CASSIRGLAGSYEQYF
TRBV10-3	NA	TRBD2	TRBJ2-3	16	CAISGLGGRGLDTQYF
TRBV11-2	NA	TRBD2	TRBJ2-3	17	CASSPRGTSRHTDTQYF
TRBV7-2	NA	NA	TRBJ2-1	15	CASSLVAGADNEQFF
TRBV3-1/TRBV3-2	NA	NA	TRBJ2-7	12	CASSQYYYEQYF
TRBV19	NA	NA	TRBJ1-2	14	CASSLAGINYGYTF
TRBV7-2	NA	NA	TRBJ2-2	13	CASSAKRAGELFF
TRBV6-6	NA	NA	TRBJ1-2	16	CASSKRGTAANYGYTF